One sample yielded the 6 T cell receptor beta chains listed below, sequenced in a study of T cell changes during pregnancy in multiple sclerosis. Only in-frame clones appear in the TCRdb table, and some are missing; sequencing was by immunoSEQ multiplex PCR. The data hold 90,000 to 120,000 clones, with 85% to 95% observed a single time. The material sequenced was peripheral blood, taken in the third trimester of pregnancy. The receptor source for this set is a female donor in good health, enrolled as a control in a pregnancy study.

The gene calls are TRBV19 and TRBJ2-3, with 7 bases that match TRBD2. The CDR3 is 13 residues long. Germline loops: CDR1 LNHDA, CDR2 SQIVND (reference sequence). V dropped 3 bases and J dropped 5; count of bases not matched to a gene: 2. This chain's CDR3 is CASSMGGGDTQYF. CDR3 bases: TGTGCCAGTAGTATGGGGGGGGGAGATACGCAGTATTTT. The whole variable domain, filled in from reference TRBV19 and TRBJ2-3, reads DGGITQSPKYLFRKEGQNVTLSCEQNLNHDAMYWYRQDPGQGLRLIYYSQIVNDFQKGDIAEGYSVSREKKESFPLTVTSAQKNPTAFYLCASSMGGGDTQYFGPGTRLTVL.

The chain has TRBV4-3 and TRBJ2-2; the D gene is possibly TRBD1 (7 bases). This CDR3 is built from 16 residues. Trimming pared 0 bases from V and 7 bases from J, leaving 15 bases between. CDR1 LGHNA and CDR2 YSLEER come from the germline V gene. CDR3 sequence: CASSQDRRGLDGELFF. The CDR3 DNA follows: TGCGCCAGCAGCCAAGATAGGAGGGGGCTAGACGGGGAGCTGTTTTTT.

The chain is built from TRBV12-5 and TRBJ2-5; a possible D gene is TRBD1 (6 bases). Germline CDR1 and CDR2: LGHNT and FRNRAP. Trimming cost V 6 bases and J 5 bases, with 13 bases left between them. The CDR3 totals 13 residues. The CDR3 DNA is TGTGCTAGTGGCCGAGGACAGTATGAGACCCAGTACTTC. As protein: CASGRGQYETQYF.

This clone is deemed medium-sized. The chain couples TRBV6-1 to TRBJ1-5; maybe TRBD1 (5 bases). Trimming removed 1 base at V and 3 bases at J, with 10 bases between. The CDR3 is made up of 15 amino acids. Germline V gives CDR1 MNHNS, CDR2 SASEGT. CDR3 DNA: TGTGCCAGCAGTGAAGAGGGGAACCCCAATCAGCCCCAGCATTTT. Its protein is CASSEEGNPNQPQHF.

The chain is built from TRBV6-5 and TRBJ2-2, with a tentative D call TRBD1 (5 bases). The V end was cut by 6 bases, the J end by 6 bases, with 11 bases between. Germline V gives CDR1 MNHEY, CDR2 SVGAGI. CDR3 length equals 13 residues. In DNA form, the CDR3 reads TGTGCCAGCAGAATTCAAGGGGCCGGGGAGCTGTTTTTT. This gives the protein CASRIQGAGELFF.

V and J are TRBV2 and TRBJ2-6; TRBD1 is a possible D gene (6 bases). Trimming shortened V by 3 bases and J by 6 bases, and 12 bases separated the two germline ends. Germline CDR1 and CDR2: SNHLY and FYNNEI. There are 15 residues in the CDR3. The CDR3 nucleotides are TGTGCCAGCAGTGAGCAGGGGCCGGTGGCCAACGTCCTGACTTTC. The encoded protein is CASSEQGPVANVLTF.